These 28 T cell receptor beta chains share one sample of origin, sequenced in a study of metastatic and nonmetastatic thyroid tumors. No treatment of any kind had been given to any patient before thyroid surgery. TCRdb recomputed clones from the PCR reads via MiXCR. The sample gives just over 70,000 clones, around 18% of which show up once; around 13% is in the top ten. Sequencing was done on a sample of blood. The receptors come from a female donor with papillary thyroid cancer or a benign thyroid nodule (not recorded which). Some clones in this sample may be carry-over from other donors' samples.

About this clone itself: The sample has other DNA sequences that encode this CDR3 too. This chain joins TRBV18 and TRBJ2-3, with 10 bases fitting TRBD2. The CDR3 contains 15 residues. With V trimmed by 3 bases and J by 4 bases, 4 bases remained unmatched. The V gene's germline CDR1 is KGHSH and CDR2 LQKENI. The CDR3 region is CASSPSGGAADTQYF. The CDR3 DNA is TGTGCCAGCTCACCGAGCGGGGGGGCCGCAGATACGCAGTATTTT.

This clone showed up many times. The chain employs TRBV6-2 or TRBV6-3 and TRBJ1-5; 7 bases agree with TRBD1. V trimming: 6 bases; J trimming: 5 bases; junction bases outside the gene matches: 13. This CDR3 contains 16 residues. Germline V gene lookup returns CDR1 MNHEY and CDR2 SVGEGT. In DNA, the CDR3 is TGTGCCAGCAGAAACCCCGGGACAGAGCCTCATCAGCCCCAGCATTTT. Residues: CASRNPGTEPHQPQHF.

This clone has ten or more counts. The chain employs TRBV7-2 and TRBJ2-7, with 7 nucleotides matching TRBD1. CDR1 and CDR2 (germline): SGHTA, FQGNSA. This CDR3 contains 17 residues. V trimming: 4 bases; J trimming: 6 bases; junction bases outside the gene matches: 18. The CDR3 coding sequence is TGTGCCAGCAGCTCCACATGGCCGGGACAGAACTCGCTCGAGCAGTACTTC. It translates to CASSSTWPGQNSLEQYF.

This clone was observed a single time. The J gene is TRBJ1-1, the V gene TRBV20-1; D is ambiguous. This CDR3 comprises 14 residues. CDR1 and CDR2 from the germline V gene are DFQATT and SNEGSKA (reference sequence). With 3 bases removed from V and 3 bases from J, the gap between germline ends came to 14 bases. CDR3 sequence (DNA): TGCAGTGCTAGCCCGGAATTTGGTGACACTGAAGCTTTCTTT. It yields the protein CSASPEFGDTEAFF.

Ten or more counts support this clone. J is TRBJ2-1 and V is TRBV14, with D possibly TRBD2 on 5 matching bases. CDR3 length: 13 amino acids. The germline V gene has CDR1 SGHDN and CDR2 FVKESK. V was pared by 3 bases and J by 9 bases, with 12 bases between. As DNA, the CDR3 is TGTGCCAGCAGCCACTCCCCTCGGGGTGAGCAGTTCTTC. This codes for CASSHSPRGEQFF.

The CDR3 loop is CASSEYSSGSYGYTF. DNA of the CDR3: TGTGCCAGCAGTGAATACAGCAGTGGGAGCTATGGCTACACCTTC. This chain joins TRBV7-9 and TRBJ1-2; D uncertain. Trimming removed 6 bases from V and 4 bases from J, with 18 bases in between. The CDR3 covers 15 residues. In germline, CDR1 is SEHNR, CDR2 FQNEAQ (reference sequence).

This clone was detected many times. The CDR3 is CASSEIWVWGTGELFF. CDR3 sequence (DNA): TGTGCCAGCAGTGAAATCTGGGTTTGGGGCACCGGGGAGCTGTTTTTT. The V call is TRBV6-1, the J call TRBJ2-2, with D hard to call. V shed 2 bases and J shed 4 bases, with 14 bases lying between them. CDR3 length: 16 amino acids. The V gene's germline CDR1 is MNHNS and CDR2 SASEGT.

There are many counts of this clone. Since a much larger clone is just one base distant, this may be a read error. This CDR3 is also generated by other DNA sequences in the sample. J is TRBJ2-1 and V is TRBV24-1; possibly TRBD2 for D (6 bases). Germline assignment: CDR1 KGHDR and CDR2 SFDVKD. CDR3 length equals 17 residues. The V end was cut by 1 base, the J end by 1 base, with 13 bases between. The CDR3, as DNA: TGTGCCACCAGTGATTTCCGGACGAGCGGGTCCTACAATGAGCAGTTCTTC. Residues: CATSDFRTSGSYNEQFF.

As concerns this clone: This could be a read error, since a much larger clone is one nucleotide away. J is TRBJ2-2 and V is TRBV7-9; D remains ambiguous. The CDR3 totals 15 residues. V was cut by 1 base and J by 6 bases, with 12 bases left in between. Germline V gives CDR1 SEHNR, CDR2 FQNEAQ (reference sequence). CDR3 in DNA: TGTGCCAGCAGCTTAGTACATGGGTGGCCCGGGGAGCTGTTTTTT. Amino acids: CASSLVHGWPGELFF.

The sample holds many counts of this clone. The gene calls are TRBV24-1 and TRBJ2-7; TRBD1 matches at 8 bases. J lost 3 bases, V lost 4 bases, and 7 bases had no gene match. The CDR3 totals 15 residues. CDR1 is KGHDR and CDR2 is SFDVKD in the germline V gene. The CDR3 nucleotides are TGTGCCACCAGTGACCCCGGGACAGGATACTACGAGCAGTACTTC. Residues: CATSDPGTGYYEQYF.

In its sample, this clone was seen many times. The chain links TRBV29-1 to TRBJ2-3, with 9 nucleotides matching TRBD2. CDR3 length: 14 amino acids. V shed 1 base, J shed 9 bases, and the junction held 8 bases outside the gene matches. Germline lookup yields CDR1 SQVTM and CDR2 ANQGSEA. The CDR3: CSVEGGGRARTQYF. CDR3 DNA sequence: TGCAGCGTTGAAGGGGGCGGGAGGGCCCGGACGCAGTATTTT.

Only a few counts were recorded for this clone. The chain links TRBV5-4 to TRBJ2-7, with TRBD2 matching over 9 bases. The V gene end was trimmed by 4 bases and the J gene end by 2 bases; junction bases not matched to a gene: 10. CDR3 size: 16 residues. Germline CDR1 SGHNT, CDR2 YYREEE (reference sequence). The CDR3 loop reads CASSADGGLATYEQYF. CDR3 bases: TGTGCCAGCAGCGCAGACGGGGGACTAGCAACCTACGAGCAGTACTTC.

In this sample, this clone turned up once. The junction departs from the called germline gene at one end, perhaps through a read error. This chain joins TRBV11-2 and TRBJ2-7, with D perhaps matching TRBD2 (6 bases). This CDR3 spans 12 amino acids. CDR1 and CDR2 (germline): SGHAT, FQNNGV. The CDR3 loop reads CASGRLGYDQYF. The CDR3 DNA follows: TGTGCCAGCGGGAGGCTTGGGTACGATCAGTACTTC.

This clone was counted many times. Other DNA sequences in the sample encode the same CDR3. CDR3 sequence (DNA): TGTGCCAGCAGCTTTGATGGACTCCCCCCTTTCGAAGCTTTCTTT. It encodes CASSFDGLPPFEAFF. V is TRBV5-8 and J is TRBJ1-1; D remains ambiguous. V was cut by 2 bases and J by 8 bases, with 19 bases left in between. CDR1 and CDR2 (germline): SGHTS, YDEGEE. The CDR3 length is 15 residues.

The chain uses TRBV6-5 and TRBJ2-5; TRBD2 aligns across 10 bases. Germline V gives CDR1 MNHEY, CDR2 SVGAGI. There are 14 residues in the CDR3. With 2 bases clipped from V and 5 bases from J, the junction kept 2 bases outside the gene matches. CDR3 sequence (DNA): TGTGCCAGCAGTTACAGCGGGGGGGCCGAGACCCAGTACTTC. This codes for CASSYSGGAETQYF.

This clone was picked up many times. V gene TRBV5-1 combines with J gene TRBJ2-1; D perhaps matches TRBD1 (6 bases). CDR1 is SGHRS, CDR2 YFSETQ, per germline. Trimming left V 4 bases short and J 4 bases short, with 9 bases between. The CDR3 runs to 13 residues. CDR3 in amino acids: CASSTGNYNEQFF. The CDR3 nucleotides are TGCGCCAGCAGCACAGGGAATTACAATGAGCAGTTCTTC.

This clone was seen more than once but under ten times. V is TRBV6-1 and J is TRBJ1-1; 10 bases agree with TRBD1. The CDR3 is 14 amino acids. CDR1 and CDR2 (germline): MNHNS, SASEGT. J gave up 5 bases and V 7 bases, and 7 bases lay outside the gene matches. In DNA, the CDR3 is TGTGCCAGCATCCAGGACAGGGGGTATACTGAAGCTTTCTTT. It codes for CASIQDRGYTEAFF.

The chain recombines TRBV11-1 with TRBJ2-1; 11 positions agree with TRBD2. Germline V gene sequence: CDR1 SGHAT, CDR2 FQDESV (reference sequence). CDR3 size: 15 residues. V gave up 1 base and J gave up 11 bases; unmatched junction bases: 7. CDR3 in DNA: TGTGCCAGCAGCTTAGTGCTAGCGGGAGGTAATAAGCAGTTCTTC. This encodes CASSLVLAGGNKQFF.

The chain uses TRBV12-3 or TRBV12-4 and TRBJ1-2; a weak D match, TRBD1 (5 bases). CDR3 length equals 13 residues. V was clipped by 7 bases and J by 9 bases, with 18 bases between them. In DNA form, the CDR3 reads TGTGCCAGCATTCCCACAGGACGTCATTGCTACACCTTC. Protein product: CASIPTGRHCYTF.

This clone was found many times. J is TRBJ2-7 and V is TRBV6-5, with 9 bases aligning to TRBD2. V was clipped by 0 bases and J by 6 bases; unmatched bases: 9. CDR3 length equals 16 residues. In germline, CDR1 is MNHEY, CDR2 SVGAGI. The CDR3 region has the DNA TGTGCCAGCAGTTACTCGTCGGCTAGCGGGGACTCCGAGCAGTACTTC. This sequence encodes CASSYSSASGDSEQYF.

This clone was seen repeatedly, ten times or more. The chain employs TRBV2 and TRBJ1-1; D uncertain. Germline lookup yields CDR1 SNHLY and CDR2 FYNNEI. The CDR3 consists of 13 residues. The germline V and J ends were trimmed by 6 bases and 3 bases, with 11 bases remaining between them. CDR3 nucleotide sequence: TGTGCCAGCAGCGGAGAAGCGCACACTGAAGCTTTCTTT. Translating it yields CASSGEAHTEAFF.

The chain carries TRBV18 and TRBJ2-5; TRBD1 or TRBD2 may be the D gene (6 bases each). V gave up 2 bases and J gave up 2 bases, with 9 bases separating them. The CDR3 length is 14 residues. Germline assignment: CDR1 KGHSH and CDR2 LQKENI. CDR3 in DNA: TGTGCCAGCTCACCAGCGGGACATCAAGAGACCCAGTACTTC. Amino acid sequence: CASSPAGHQETQYF.

The table lists this clone with many counts. The chain has TRBV30 and TRBJ2-7; 10 bases map to TRBD2. The germline gives CDR1 GTSNPN, CDR2 SVGIG (reference sequence). The CDR3 covers 15 residues. J was trimmed by 5 bases and V by 1 base; bases with no gene match: 8. This CDR3 is CAWSGKGTSEDEQYF. DNA of the CDR3: TGTGCCTGGAGTGGGAAAGGGACTAGCGAGGACGAGCAGTACTTC.

This clone was counted a few times. The chain carries TRBV5-4 and TRBJ2-3; D ambiguous. The V gene lost 0 bases and the J gene lost 4 bases, with 9 bases spanning the gap. The CDR3 sequence is 14 residues long. Germline V CDR1 and CDR2: SGHNT, YYREEE (reference sequence). As DNA, the CDR3 is TGTGCCAGCAGCTTGGCCCCGACTGCAGATACGCAGTATTTT. The encoded protein is CASSLAPTADTQYF.

The V and J genes are TRBV11-2 and TRBJ2-3, with 8 bases identical to TRBD2. Germline V gene sequence: CDR1 SGHAT, CDR2 FQNNGV. The CDR3 totals 17 residues. Trimming removed 5 bases from V and 1 base from J; junction bases left unmatched: 11. The CDR3 loop reads CASSGRRWREGTDTQYF. In DNA form, the CDR3 reads TGTGCCAGCAGCGGACGCCGTTGGCGGGAGGGCACAGATACGCAGTATTTT.

This clone occurred once. The J gene is TRBJ2-7, the V gene TRBV5-1, with 7 bases matching TRBD2. The CDR3 contains 15 residues. The J segment lost 2 bases and the V segment lost 5 bases, leaving 10 bases of the junction unmatched. Germline CDR1 reads SGHRS; CDR2 reads YFSETQ. The CDR3: CASSPSGREAYEQYF. CDR3 nucleotides: TGCGCCAGCAGTCCCTCCGGACGGGAGGCCTACGAGCAGTACTTC. The variable domain in full, with the rest retrieved from reference TRBV5-1 and TRBJ2-7, is KAGVTQTPRYLIKTRGQQVTLSCSPISGHRSVSWYQQTPGQGLQFLFEYFSETQRNKGNFPGRFSGRQFSNSRSEMNVSTLELGDSALYLCASSPSGREAYEQYFGPGTRLTVT.

Comment on this clone: A much more abundant neighbour one base away suggests this may be a read error. Other DNA sequences within the sample encode an identical CDR3. The genes are TRBV29-1 and TRBJ1-2; D uncertain. The CDR3 length is 12 residues. V lost 6 bases, J lost 2 bases, and 10 bases lay in between. Germline CDR1 and CDR2: SQVTM and ANQGSEA. The CDR3 region has the DNA TGCAGCGTCTTAACACTAAACTATGGCTACACCTTC. It specifies CSVLTLNYGYTF.

The J gene is TRBJ2-5, the V gene TRBV18; tentatively, D is TRBD1 (6 bases). CDR1 and CDR2 (germline): KGHSH, LQKENI. Between the trimmed V and J ends, which lost 4 bases and 1 base, there was a span of 10 bases. This CDR3 is built from 14 residues. The CDR3 region has the DNA TGTGCCAGCTCACGACAGGAGGCCCAAGAGACCCAGTACTTC. It is translated as CASSRQEAQETQYF.